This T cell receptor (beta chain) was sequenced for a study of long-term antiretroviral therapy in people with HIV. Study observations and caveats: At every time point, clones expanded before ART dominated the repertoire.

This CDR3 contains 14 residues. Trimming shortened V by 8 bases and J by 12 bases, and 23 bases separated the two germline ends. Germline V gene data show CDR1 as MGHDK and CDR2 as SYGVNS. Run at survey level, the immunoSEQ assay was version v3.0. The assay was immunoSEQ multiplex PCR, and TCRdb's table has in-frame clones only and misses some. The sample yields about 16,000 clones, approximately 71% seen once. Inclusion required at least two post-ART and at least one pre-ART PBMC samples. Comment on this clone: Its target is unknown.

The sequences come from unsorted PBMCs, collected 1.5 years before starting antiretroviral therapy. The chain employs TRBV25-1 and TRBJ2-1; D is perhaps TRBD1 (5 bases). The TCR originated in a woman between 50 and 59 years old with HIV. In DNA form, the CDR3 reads TGTGCCAGCGGTCCCCCCCGCAAAACTCAGGGGCAGTTCTTC. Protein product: CASGPPRKTQGQFF.